This paragraph covers one T cell receptor beta chain sequence. Its antigen remains unidentified. Other nucleotide sequences from this sample produce the same CDR3. CD45RO-negative CD8 cells positively selected for CCR7 made up the naive population, which excluded terminally differentiated effector memory CD45RA+ cells. Profiled with immunoSEQ multiplex PCR; TCRdb holds only in-frame clones, not every one. The table has millions of clones, roughly 91% seen once. The V gene's germline CDR1 is MNHEY and CDR2 SVGAGI. The CDR3 has 15 amino acids. The V gene end was trimmed by 0 bases and the J gene end by 5 bases; junction bases not matched to a gene: 1. The data were obtained in a study of shared clonotypes between healthy human individuals. Looking at the study overall: There were three CD4 naive, three CD4 memory, two CD8 naive and one CD8 memory plates per donor.

Study conclusions and caveats: What naive subsets generally showed was a larger estimated richness than memory subsets showed.

The specimen was naive CD8+ T cells from PBMCs. This TCR came from a young man in good health. Some clones in this sample may be carry-over from other donors' samples. The chain couples TRBV6-5 to TRBJ1-4, with 9 bases identical to TRBD1. CDR3 DNA sequence: TGTGCCAGCAGTTACTCCGGGACAGGGAATGAAAAACTGTTTTTT. It is translated as CASSYSGTGNEKLFF.